The 26 T cell receptor beta chains in this list originate from one sample, sequenced in a study of T cells in Graves' hyperthyroidism and ophthalmopathy. RNA transcripts yielded amplified TCR beta CDR3 regions. The study used the HTBI primer set for a first-round RT-PCR of the TCR CDR3. MiXCR, applied by TCRdb to the multiplex PCR reads, yields one record per CDR3 protein. The table has a few hundred thousand distinct CDR3 sequences, about 18% seen once. Sequenced sample: blood. The receptors were sampled from a woman aged 45-65 years with Graves' hyperthyroidism.

The chain uses TRBV28 and TRBJ2-5; possibly TRBD1 or TRBD2 for D (5 bases each). The CDR3 spans 14 residues. The V end was cut by 5 bases, the J end by 1 base, with 11 bases between. Germline CDR1 MDHEN, CDR2 SYDVKM. This CDR3 is CASSTPGRQETQYF. The CDR3 nucleotides are TGTGCCAGCAGTACGCCGGGGCGCCAAGAGACCCAGTACTTC. The complete variable domain, with remaining parts taken from reference TRBV28 and TRBJ2-5, reads DVKVTQSSRYLVKRTGEKVFLECVQDMDHENMFWYRQDPGLGLRLIYFSYDVKMKEKGDIPEGYSVSREKKERFSLILESASTNQTSMYLCASSTPGRQETQYFGPGTRLLVL.

This clonotype has only a few counts. The V call is TRBV7-9, the J call TRBJ2-5; TRBD2 is a possible D gene (5 bases). This CDR3 region has 14 residues. Germline CDR1 and CDR2: SEHNR and FQNEAQ (reference sequence). V lost 3 bases and J 5 bases, leaving 13 bases between the germline ends. The CDR3 nucleotides read TGTGCCAGCAGCTTTAGCGCCGGCTGGGAGACCCAGTACTTC. This sequence encodes CASSFSAGWETQYF.

At least ten counts were recorded for this clonotype. The chain links TRBV20-1 to TRBJ2-3; no clear D gene. Trimming took 4 bases from V and 2 from J, leaving 13 bases between them. Germline values: CDR1 DFQATT, CDR2 SNEGSKA (reference sequence). The CDR3 extends over 14 amino acids. CDR3 sequence reads: CSATHSVATDTQYF. In nucleotides, the CDR3 is TGCAGTGCTACACATAGTGTCGCCACAGATACGCAGTATTTT.

The chain recombines TRBV18 with TRBJ2-5; D gene ambiguous. The CDR3 loop spans 14 amino acids. Germline loops: CDR1 KGHSH, CDR2 LQKENI. Trimming pared 3 bases from V and 0 bases from J, leaving 8 bases between. The CDR3 region is CASSPRRDQETQYF. CDR3 nucleotide sequence: TGTGCCAGCTCACCGCGTAGGGACCAAGAGACCCAGTACTTC. Variable domain in full (rest from reference TRBV18 and TRBJ2-5): NAGVMQNPRHLVRRRGQEARLRCSPMKGHSHVYWYRQLPEEGLKFMVYLQKENIIDESGMPKERFSAEFPKEGPSILRIQQVVRGDSAAYFCASSPRRDQETQYFGPGTRLLVL.

This clonotype was seen a handful of times. The chain combines TRBV11-2 with TRBJ2-5; 11 positions agree with TRBD2. The germline gives CDR1 SGHAT, CDR2 FQNNGV. The CDR3 runs 15 residues. The ends lost 4 bases at V and 5 bases at J; junction bases unmatched: 6. DNA of the CDR3: TGTGCCAGCAGCTATACTAGCGGGAGTTGGGAGACCCAGTACTTC. It specifies CASSYTSGSWETQYF.

The CDR3 DNA is TGTGCCAGCAGGACTAGGGGTTTGACCGGGGAGCTGTTTTTT. Translating it yields CASRTRGLTGELFF. The V and J genes are TRBV5-6 and TRBJ2-2; a possible D gene is TRBD2 (6 bases). This CDR3 region has 14 residues. Per the germline V gene, CDR1 is SGHDT and CDR2 is YYEEEE. V lost 5 bases to trimming and J lost 5 bases, with 13 bases between them.

The chain employs TRBV12-3 or TRBV12-4 and TRBJ1-2; D gene ambiguous. The CDR3 is 21 residues long. Trimming stripped 4 bases from V and 3 bases from J, with 33 bases between. The CDR3 loop is CASSSRPLYQYTAFGDYGYTF. The CDR3 DNA follows: TGTGCCAGCAGTTCCCGCCCCCTCTACCAATATACAGCTTTTGGGGACTATGGCTACACCTTC.

The chain couples TRBV6-2 or TRBV6-3 to TRBJ1-2, with a possible D match to TRBD1 (6 bases). Looked up from germline, CDR1 is MNHEY and CDR2 is SVGEGT. This CDR3 contains 14 residues. The V gene lost 6 bases and the J gene lost 5 bases, with 16 bases spanning the gap. CDR3 bases: TGTGCCAGCAGCTCTAGGGGGGAAGGTTATGGCTACACCTTC. Translation: CASSSRGEGYGYTF.

This clonotype has a count of ten or more. The chain links TRBV20-1 to TRBJ1-1; a possible D gene is TRBD1 (6 bases). Trimming shortened V by 4 bases and J by 1 base, and 10 bases separated the two germline ends. Germline V gene data show CDR1 as DFQATT and CDR2 as SNEGSKA (reference sequence). CDR3 size: 13 residues. CDR3 sequence: CSATGHRNTEAFF. In DNA, the CDR3 is TGCAGTGCTACGGGACACCGGAACACTGAAGCTTTCTTT.

V usage is TRBV5-8 and J usage is TRBJ2-7; tentatively, D is TRBD1 or TRBD2 (5 bases each). Deletions cut 1 base from V and 2 bases from J, with 10 bases between. The CDR3 runs 14 residues. Per the germline V gene, CDR1 is SGHTS and CDR2 is YDEGEE. CDR3 sequence: CASSLFRGPYEQYF. The CDR3 bases are TGTGCCAGCAGCTTGTTTAGGGGACCCTACGAGCAGTACTTC.

In its sample, this clonotype was seen a few times. The chain recombines TRBV7-2 with TRBJ2-5; 15 positions match TRBD2. Looked up from germline, CDR1 is SGHTA and CDR2 is FQGNSA. V shed 0 bases, J shed 5 bases, and the junction held 7 bases outside the gene matches. The CDR3 consists of 18 residues. CDR3 nucleotide sequence: TGTGCCAGCAGCTTAGCCCGGGGACTAGCGGGGGGACTGGAGACCCAGTACTTC. It specifies CASSLARGLAGGLETQYF.

The chain carries TRBV2 and TRBJ1-1; D is ambiguous. V lost 10 bases and J lost 6, with 12 bases in between. This CDR3 is built from 11 residues. CDR1 SNHLY and CDR2 FYNNEI come from the germline V gene. CDR3 sequence (DNA): TGTGCCATGGCAGGAAACGCTGAAGCTTTCTTT. This gives the protein CAMAGNAEAFF. Complete variable domain (other parts from reference TRBV2 and TRBJ1-1): EPEVTQTPSHQVTQMGQEVILRCVPISNHLYFYWYRQILGQKVEFLVSFYNNEISEKSEIFDDQFSVERPDGSNFTLKIRSTKLEDSAMYFCAMAGNAEAFFGQGTRLTVV.

About this clonotype itself: This may be a read error: a much more frequent sequence differs by one nucleotide. This CDR3 is missing its conserved last phenylalanine or tryptophan, likely due to a read error. V gene TRBV27 combines with J gene TRBJ1-5; TRBD1 aligns across 7 bases. The length of the CDR3 is 14 residues. V trimming: 3 bases; J trimming: 5 bases; junction bases outside the gene matches: 4. Germline V gene data show CDR1 as MNHEY and CDR2 as SMNVEV (reference sequence). The CDR3 coding sequence is TGTGCCAGCAGTTTGGAGGGGGCAGATCAGCCCCAGCATTTG. Translation gives CASSLEGADQPQHL.

This clonotype was recorded many times. The chain uses TRBV5-6 and TRBJ2-5; 8 nucleotides align to TRBD1. Germline V gene data show CDR1 as SGHDT and CDR2 as YYEEEE. The ends lost 4 bases at V and 2 bases at J; junction bases unmatched: 10. CDR3 size: 16 residues. The CDR3 bases are TGTGCCAGCAGCGGAACAACCGGGACAGGACAAGAGACCCAGTACTTC. Its protein is CASSGTTGTGQETQYF. The entire variable domain, with the rest obtained from reference TRBV5-6 and TRBJ2-5, is as follows: DAGVTQSPTHLIKTRGQQVTLRCSPKSGHDTVSWYQQALGQGPQFIFQYYEEEERQRGNFPDRFSGHQFPNYSSELNVNALLLGDSALYLCASSGTTGTGQETQYFGPGTRLLVL.

Many counts were recorded for this clonotype. J is TRBJ1-1 and V is TRBV12-3 or TRBV12-4, with D hard to call. This CDR3 has 14 amino acids. Trimming left V 7 bases short and J 3 bases short, with 15 bases between. CDR3 coding DNA: TGTGCCAGCAATGACCAGCCTAGGGACACTGAAGCTTTCTTT. It codes for CASNDQPRDTEAFF.

This clonotype was recorded a few times. The J gene is TRBJ2-1, the V gene TRBV20-1; maybe TRBD2 (5 bases). Germline V gene sequence: CDR1 DFQATT, CDR2 SNEGSKA (reference sequence). V lost 5 bases, J lost 0 bases, and 11 bases lay in between. This CDR3 region has 14 residues. This CDR3 is CSADPEGSYNEQFF. As DNA, the CDR3 is TGCAGTGCTGATCCTGAGGGCTCCTACAATGAGCAGTTCTTC.

This clonotype was counted only a few times. This rearrangement joins TRBV2 to TRBJ2-4; D is ambiguous. The CDR3 has 13 amino acids. The V gene lost 6 bases and the J gene lost 2 bases, with 8 bases spanning the gap. Germline V gene lookup returns CDR1 SNHLY and CDR2 FYNNEI. CDR3 sequence (DNA): TGTGCCAGCAGGGGCGCCCCCAAAAACATTCAGTACTTC. Its translation is CASRGAPKNIQYF.

This clonotype was found a few times. The rearrangement uses TRBV12-3 or TRBV12-4 and TRBJ2-1; 7 bases agree with TRBD2. V dropped 7 bases and J dropped 0; count of bases not matched to a gene: 6. The CDR3 has 15 amino acids. The CDR3 region is CASNPGGSSYNEQFF. CDR3 coding DNA: TGTGCCAGCAACCCCGGGGGGAGCTCCTACAATGAGCAGTTCTTC.

The chain links TRBV5-5 to TRBJ2-7; possibly TRBD2 for D (6 bases). This CDR3 is 14 amino acids long. The V and J ends lost 3 bases and 2 bases respectively, with 12 bases between them. CDR1 and CDR2 (germline): SGHKS, YYEKEE (reference sequence). CDR3 loop: CASSSGVPPYEQYF. CDR3 DNA sequence: TGTGCCAGCAGCTCGGGAGTACCCCCCTACGAGCAGTACTTC.

The chain combines TRBV5-1 with TRBJ2-5, with 11 bases identical to TRBD2. The CDR3 loop spans 15 amino acids. Germline V lookup: CDR1 SGHRS, CDR2 YFSETQ. With V trimmed by 3 bases and J by 3 bases, 4 bases remained unmatched. The CDR3 coding sequence is TGCGCCAGCAGCTCCTGGGGACTAGCGGAAGAGACCCAGTACTTC. This gives the protein CASSSWGLAEETQYF.

This clonotype was observed many times. The chain recombines TRBV2 with TRBJ1-1; tentatively, D is TRBD1 (5 bases). The length of the CDR3 is 16 residues. V lost 0 bases, J lost 6 bases, and 17 bases lay in between. From germline, CDR1 is SNHLY and CDR2 FYNNEI. The CDR3: CASSEARNERGPEAFF. In DNA, the CDR3 is TGTGCCAGCAGTGAAGCGAGAAATGAGAGGGGACCTGAAGCTTTCTTT.

This clonotype was seen many times. V is TRBV5-1 and J is TRBJ2-2; 7 bases fit TRBD1. J gave up 6 bases and V 0 bases, and 8 bases lay outside the gene matches. Per the germline V gene, CDR1 is SGHRS and CDR2 is YFSETQ. The length of the CDR3 is 16 residues. Here the CDR3 DNA reads TGCGCCAGCAGCTTGGCCCCAGATACAGGGGCCGGGGAGCTGTTTTTT. It codes for CASSLAPDTGAGELFF.

The rearrangement links TRBV7-9 to TRBJ2-3; D gene unclear. In germline, CDR1 is SEHNR, CDR2 FQNEAQ (reference sequence). Trimming removed 6 bases at V and 1 base at J, with 11 bases between. CDR3 length: 14 residues. The CDR3 spells CASRPSGRTDTQYF. In DNA form, the CDR3 reads TGTGCCAGCAGGCCGTCAGGACGCACAGATACGCAGTATTTT.

This clonotype was picked up many times. This sequence joins TRBV2 and TRBJ2-3; D possibly corresponds to TRBD2 (6 bases). Per the germline V gene, CDR1 is SNHLY and CDR2 is FYNNEI. This CDR3 is built from 14 residues. V lost 4 bases and J lost 2, with 10 bases in between. CDR3 protein: CASSVTRNTDTQYF. In nucleotides, the CDR3 is TGTGCCAGCAGTGTGACTAGAAACACAGATACGCAGTATTTT.

This clonotype was detected only a few times. V and J are TRBV5-1 and TRBJ1-1; D call uncertain. The CDR3 sequence is 14 residues long. The V gene lost 4 bases and the J gene lost 5 bases, with 15 bases spanning the gap. CDR1 and CDR2 from the germline V gene are SGHRS and YFSETQ. The CDR3 reads CASSEDPTGTEAFF. The CDR3 DNA reads TGCGCCAGCAGCGAGGACCCCACGGGGACTGAAGCTTTCTTT. Full variable domain (rest looked up from reference TRBV5-1 and TRBJ1-1): KAGVTQTPRYLIKTRGQQVTLSCSPISGHRSVSWYQQTPGQGLQFLFEYFSETQRNKGNFPGRFSGRQFSNSRSEMNVSTLELGDSALYLCASSEDPTGTEAFFGQGTRLTVV.

This clonotype turned up a few times. The chain carries TRBV6-2 or TRBV6-3 and TRBJ2-1, with D possibly being TRBD2 (5 bases). Germline-derived CDR1 and CDR2 are MNHEY and SVGEGT. V lost 8 bases to trimming and J lost 9 bases, with 23 bases between them. This CDR3 region has 15 residues. In DNA, the CDR3 is TGTGCCAGCGGCCGGAAAGGGTCGGGGTTCGGTGAGCAGTTCTTC. Amino acid sequence: CASGRKGSGFGEQFF.